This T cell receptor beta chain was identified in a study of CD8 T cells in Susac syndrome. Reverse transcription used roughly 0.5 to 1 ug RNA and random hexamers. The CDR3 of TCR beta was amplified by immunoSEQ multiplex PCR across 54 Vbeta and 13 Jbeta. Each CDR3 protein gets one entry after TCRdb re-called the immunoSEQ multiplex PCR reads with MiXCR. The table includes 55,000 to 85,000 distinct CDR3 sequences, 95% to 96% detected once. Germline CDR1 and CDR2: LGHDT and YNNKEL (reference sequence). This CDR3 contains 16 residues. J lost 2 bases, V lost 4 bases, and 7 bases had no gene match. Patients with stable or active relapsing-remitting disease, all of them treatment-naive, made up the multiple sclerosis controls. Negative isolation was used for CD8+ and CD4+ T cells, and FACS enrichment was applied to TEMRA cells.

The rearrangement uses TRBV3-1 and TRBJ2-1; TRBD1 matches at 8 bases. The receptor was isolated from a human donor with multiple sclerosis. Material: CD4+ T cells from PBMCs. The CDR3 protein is CASSLGTGEAYNEQFF. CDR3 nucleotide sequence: TGTGCCAGCAGCCTAGGGACAGGCGAAGCCTACAATGAGCAGTTCTTC.